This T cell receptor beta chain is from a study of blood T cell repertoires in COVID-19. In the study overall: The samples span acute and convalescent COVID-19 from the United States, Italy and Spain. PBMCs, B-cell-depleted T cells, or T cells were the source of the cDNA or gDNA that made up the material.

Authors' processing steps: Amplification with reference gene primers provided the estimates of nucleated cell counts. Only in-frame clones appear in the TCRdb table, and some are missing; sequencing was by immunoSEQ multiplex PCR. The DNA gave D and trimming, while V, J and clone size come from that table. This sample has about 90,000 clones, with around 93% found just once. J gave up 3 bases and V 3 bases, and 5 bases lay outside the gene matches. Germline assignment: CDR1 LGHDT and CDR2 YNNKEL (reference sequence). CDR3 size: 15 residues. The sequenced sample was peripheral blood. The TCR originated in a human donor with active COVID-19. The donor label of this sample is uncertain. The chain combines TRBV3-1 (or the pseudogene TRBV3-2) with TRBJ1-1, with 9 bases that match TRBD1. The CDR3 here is CASSQDRGGDTEAFF. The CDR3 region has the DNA TGTGCCAGCAGCCAGGACAGGGGAGGGGACACTGAAGCTTTCTTT.